This TCR beta chain was sequenced during a study of CXCR3-negative and CXCR3-positive naive CD8 T cells. Comments on this clonotype: Its antigen is currently unknown.

Via 5' RACE with UMI labels, TRB cDNA libraries were prepared. TCRdb re-called the 5' RACE reads, yielding one record per CDR3 amino acid sequence without DNA. This sample lists 130,000 or so distinct CDR3 sequences; its ten largest clones have around 0.44%. The germline CDR1 and CDR2 sequences are GTSNPN and SVGIG (reference sequence). The CDR3 contains 13 residues. Definition of naive CD8+ T cells rested on a CD45RO-CCR7+CD27+CD95- profile. General study points: More hydrophobic TRB CDR3s occurred in CXCR3-positive than in CXCR3-negative naive cells. TRB CDR3 properties were used to infer TCR strength, and surface CD5 was comparable between naive subsets. Memory cells showed distinct TRBV-TRBJ patterns, while the two naive subsets matched. Post-cryopreservation CXCR3 expression was partly diminished, and the bulk of assays employed fresh PBMCs.

What was sequenced was naive CXCR3+ CD8+ T cells from blood. Subset denoted: CD45RO-CCR7+CD27+CD95- naive CD8+ T cells expressing CXCR3 (TNR3+). This sequence was found in a human donor in good health. Some clones in this sample may be carry-over from other donors' samples. This chain uses TRBV30 with TRBJ2-7. The CDR3 reads CAWIDRVAYEQYF.